These T cell receptor beta chains were read from a single sample in a study of prognosis after radiotherapy for stage I lung cancer. TCRdb reanalysed the multiplex PCR reads using MiXCR and keeps one entry per CDR3 protein. The sample lists fewer than 20,000 distinct CDR3 sequences; 55% were seen once. Sequences were derived from PBMCs, sampled before or after stereotactic body radiation therapy (not recorded which). The receptors shown here come from a donor at least 50 years old with non-small cell lung cancer. Each CDR3 is given with its conserved first and last residue. Each record gives: J gene, D gene, CDR3 length, V gene, clone size, CDR3 protein, CDR3 DNA. The D gene is left open where the match is weak. Clone size appears in some rows only: once, few, many, or a class for an expanded clone.

J gene: TRBJ2-3; D gene: .; CDR3 length: 16; V gene: TRBV7-8; clone size: .; CDR3 protein: CASSPTRTDLTDTQYF; CDR3 DNA: TGTGCCAGCAGCCCCACCCGGACAGACCTCACAGATACGCAGTATTTT
J gene: TRBJ1-1; D gene: .; CDR3 length: 11; V gene: TRBV27; clone size: many; CDR3 protein: CASSWGGKAFF; CDR3 DNA: TGTGCCAGCAGCTGGGGAGGCAAAGCTTTCTTT
J gene: TRBJ1-3; D gene: .; CDR3 length: 16; V gene: TRBV12-3/TRBV12-4; clone size: .; CDR3 protein: CASILSGRGTGNTIYF; CDR3 DNA: TGTGCCAGCATTTTATCCGGACGGGGGACTGGAAACACCATATATTTT
J gene: TRBJ2-5; D gene: .; CDR3 length: 14; V gene: TRBV6-2/TRBV6-3; clone size: .; CDR3 protein: CASSLNRVQETQYF; CDR3 DNA: TGTGCCAGCAGCCTGAACAGGGTCCAAGAGACCCAGTACTTC
J gene: TRBJ1-6; D gene: TRBD1; CDR3 length: 17; V gene: TRBV3-1; clone size: many; CDR3 protein: CASSPGQGKGYNSPLHF; CDR3 DNA: TGTGCCAGCAGTCCCGGACAGGGAAAAGGGTATAATTCACCCCTCCACTTT
J gene: TRBJ2-4; D gene: TRBD1; CDR3 length: 15; V gene: TRBV14; clone size: few; CDR3 protein: CASSAGTGKRNIQYF; CDR3 DNA: TGTGCCAGCAGCGCTGGGACAGGCAAGAGGAACATTCAGTACTTC
J gene: TRBJ2-7; D gene: TRBD2; CDR3 length: 19; V gene: TRBV6-2/TRBV6-3; clone size: .; CDR3 protein: CASSTRTSGRRLRSYEQYF; CDR3 DNA: TGTGCCAGCAGTACCCGGACTAGCGGGAGGAGATTGAGATCCTACGAGCAGTACTTC
J gene: TRBJ2-5; D gene: TRBD2; CDR3 length: 12; V gene: TRBV12-3/TRBV12-4; clone size: .; CDR3 protein: CASRLAVETQYF; CDR3 DNA: TGTGCCAGCAGACTAGCGGTAGAGACCCAGTACTTC
J gene: TRBJ2-7; D gene: TRBD1; CDR3 length: 13; V gene: TRBV18; clone size: .; CDR3 protein: CSNSPGGAYEQYF; CDR3 DNA: TGTTCCAACTCACCAGGGGGCGCCTACGAGCAGTACTTC
J gene: TRBJ2-3; D gene: .; CDR3 length: 11; V gene: TRBV6-4; clone size: many; CDR3 protein: CASSEQDTQYF; CDR3 DNA: TGTGCCAGCAGTGAACAAGATACGCAGTATTTT
J gene: TRBJ2-3; D gene: .; CDR3 length: 12; V gene: TRBV29-1; clone size: once; CDR3 protein: CSVPIDRNTQYF; CDR3 DNA: TGCAGCGTCCCTATCGACAGGAATACGCAGTATTTT
J gene: TRBJ2-3; D gene: TRBD1; CDR3 length: 18; V gene: TRBV7-9; clone size: .; CDR3 protein: CASSSGQGTGAFADTQYF; CDR3 DNA: TGTGCCAGCAGCTCCGGTCAGGGGACAGGGGCGTTTGCAGATACGCAGTATTTT